These 31 T cell receptor beta chains share one sample of origin, sequenced in a study of Graves' ophthalmopathy and Graves' hyperthyroidism. Investigators amplified TCR beta CDR3 regions from RNA transcripts. A first-round RT-PCR used HTBI primers, followed by a second-round multiplex PCR. MiXCR, applied by TCRdb to the multiplex PCR reads, yields one record per CDR3 protein. The sample has hundreds of thousands of distinct CDR3 sequences, about a fifth seen once. The sample comprised peripheral blood. The receptor set was obtained from a woman aged 18-29 years with stable Graves' hyperthyroidism. Some clones in this sample may be carry-over from other donors' samples.

This clonotype has at least ten counts. The V gene is TRBV5-1, the J gene TRBJ2-7; D is unresolved. V dropped 1 base and J dropped 6 bases, with 8 bases sitting between them. Germline V CDR1 and CDR2: SGHRS, YFSETQ. The CDR3 totals 12 residues. The CDR3 region has the DNA TGCGCCAGCAGCTTGCCCCCGGGCGAGCAGTACTTC. This gives the protein CASSLPPGEQYF.

This clonotype was seen a few times. The chain couples TRBV28 to TRBJ1-5; D is unresolved. Trimming removed 2 bases at V and 6 bases at J, with 14 bases between. The CDR3 consists of 15 residues. Germline assignment: CDR1 MDHEN and CDR2 SYDVKM. The DNA of the CDR3 is TGTGCCAGCAGTTTACTCAGGACTGAAGCTCAGCCCCAGCATTTT. It yields the protein CASSLLRTEAQPQHF.

The V gene is TRBV12-3 or TRBV12-4, the J gene TRBJ1-5; 8 positions match TRBD1. CDR3 length: 14 residues. V was clipped by 6 bases and J by 3 bases; unmatched bases: 4. The CDR3 DNA follows: TGTGCCAGCAGCCCGGACAGGGCCAATCAGCCCCAGCATTTT. Translation: CASSPDRANQPQHF.

This clonotype was recorded at least ten times. The chain has TRBV5-1 and TRBJ2-6; D is undetermined. Deletions cut 5 bases from V and 0 bases from J, with 9 bases between. CDR1 SGHRS and CDR2 YFSETQ come from the germline V gene. The CDR3 sequence is 15 residues long. The CDR3 region is CASRSTPSGANVLTF. The CDR3 DNA is TGCGCCAGCAGATCCACGCCCTCTGGGGCCAACGTCCTGACTTTC.

This clonotype was seen many times. This chain links TRBV20-1 with TRBJ2-2, with D possibly matching TRBD1 (5 bases). The CDR3 sequence is 15 residues long. Trimming removed 0 bases at V and 2 bases at J, with 10 bases between. Germline CDR1 DFQATT, CDR2 SNEGSKA (reference sequence). The CDR3 loop is CSARDQGLNTGELFF. The CDR3 nucleotides read TGCAGTGCTAGAGATCAGGGATTAAACACCGGGGAGCTGTTTTTT.

This clonotype came up once. The gene calls are TRBV19 and TRBJ1-2, with D unclear. V dropped 1 base and J dropped 7 bases, with 13 bases sitting between them. The germline V gene encodes CDR1 LNHDA and CDR2 SQIVND (reference sequence). This CDR3 has 14 amino acids. CDR3 bases: TGTGCCAGTAGTATAGCTGGGGAGCTTCGTGGCTACACCTTC. Translating gives CASSIAGELRGYTF. The entire variable domain, with the rest obtained from reference TRBV19 and TRBJ1-2, is as follows: DGGITQSPKYLFRKEGQNVTLSCEQNLNHDAMYWYRQDPGQGLRLIYYSQIVNDFQKGDIAEGYSVSREKKESFPLTVTSAQKNPTAFYLCASSIAGELRGYTFGSGTRLTVV.

This clonotype came up many times. This chain uses TRBV6-1 with TRBJ2-2; D might be TRBD1 (5 bases). Germline V gene lookup returns CDR1 MNHNS and CDR2 SASEGT. The length of the CDR3 is 15 residues. Trimming shortened V by 3 bases and J by 6 bases, and 14 bases separated the two germline ends. CDR3 sequence: CASSEVAGFAGELFF. In DNA form, the CDR3 reads TGTGCCAGCAGTGAGGTCGCAGGGTTCGCCGGGGAGCTGTTTTTT.

This chain uses TRBV6-2 or TRBV6-3 with TRBJ2-7; unclear D gene. Germline-derived CDR1 and CDR2 are MNHEY and SVGEGT. This CDR3 comprises 11 residues. V shed 6 bases and J shed 7 bases, with 10 bases lying between them. The DNA for the CDR3 is TGTGCCAGCAGCGCCAGCTTTGAGCAGTACTTC. Amino acids: CASSASFEQYF.

The chain has TRBV24-1 and TRBJ2-5, with D possibly called TRBD1 or TRBD2 (5 bases each). V lost 3 bases and J 4 bases, leaving 11 bases between the germline ends. This CDR3 spans 14 amino acids. Germline V gene data show CDR1 as KGHDR and CDR2 as SFDVKD. DNA for the CDR3: TGTGCCACCAGTGATCCCGGGACGACAGAGACCCAGTACTTC. It specifies CATSDPGTTETQYF.

This clonotype has a handful of counts. V gene TRBV6-2 or TRBV6-3 combines with J gene TRBJ1-2, with D tentatively TRBD1 (5 bases). Trimming cost V 7 bases and J 7 bases, with 19 bases left between them. The CDR3 has 14 amino acids. Germline-derived CDR1 and CDR2 are MNHEY and SVGEGT. CDR3 sequence: CASTNGTVFGGYTF. CDR3 nucleotide sequence: TGTGCCAGCACCAACGGGACCGTTTTCGGTGGCTACACCTTC.

This clonotype was recorded many times. This sequence joins TRBV6-1 and TRBJ2-7; D is perhaps TRBD1 (6 bases). The V gene's germline CDR1 is MNHNS and CDR2 SASEGT. Trimming shortened V by 1 base and J by 0 bases, and 10 bases separated the two germline ends. The CDR3 runs to 15 residues. The CDR3 reads CASSEVTGPSYEQYF. CDR3 sequence (DNA): TGTGCCAGCAGTGAAGTGACAGGTCCCTCCTACGAGCAGTACTTC.

The chain has TRBV19 and TRBJ1-5; D not certain. Trimming shortened V by 0 bases and J by 4 bases, and 7 bases separated the two germline ends. The CDR3 has 14 residues. CDR1 is LNHDA and CDR2 is SQIVND in the germline V gene (reference sequence). The chain's CDR3 is CASSIDGQNQPQHF. In DNA, the CDR3 is TGTGCCAGTAGTATAGACGGCCAGAATCAGCCCCAGCATTTT.

About this clonotype: A read error may explain this, as a much larger clone is one base away. This chain joins TRBV12-3 or TRBV12-4 and TRBJ2-7; a possible D gene is TRBD1 (6 bases). The CDR3 length is 13 residues. The CDR3 DNA sequence: TGTGCCAGCAGTTTTCGCAGGGGCGGCGAGCAGCACTTC. Its protein product is CASSFRRGGEQHF.

In this sample, this clonotype turned up many times. The V and J genes are TRBV4-2 and TRBJ1-5; TRBD1 might be the D (5 bases). Germline CDR1 and CDR2: LGHNA and YNFKEQ. Trimming took 4 bases from V and 8 from J, leaving 18 bases between them. The length of the CDR3 is 15 residues. This CDR3 is CASSRTQGSFEPQHF. CDR3 nucleotides: TGTGCCAGCAGCCGCACGCAGGGATCCTTCGAGCCCCAGCATTTT.

This clonotype was recorded many times. An end of the junction differs from the germline gene, which may be a read error. The V call is TRBV5-1, the J call TRBJ2-4; 10 positions agree with TRBD2. The length of the CDR3 is 17 residues. Germline V gene data show CDR1 as SGHRS and CDR2 as YFSETQ. The CDR3 nucleotides read TGCGCCAGCAGCTGGGCCGGGCTAGCGGGGGAGTGGAACATTAAGTACTTC. It specifies CASSWAGLAGEWNIKYF. Complete variable domain (other parts from reference TRBV5-1 and TRBJ2-4): KAGVTQTPRYLIKTRGQQVTLSCSPISGHRSVSWYQQTPGQGLQFLFEYFSETQRNKGNFPGRFSGRQFSNSRSEMNVSTLELGDSALYLCASSWAGLAGEWNIKYFGAGTRLSVL.

The J gene is TRBJ1-1, the V gene TRBV27; D is perhaps TRBD1 (5 bases). The CDR3 has 12 residues. Between the trimmed V and J ends, which lost 8 bases and 7 bases, there was a span of 14 bases. Germline CDR1 reads MNHEY; CDR2 reads SMNVEV (reference sequence). The CDR3 sequence is CASAGTVDEAFF. The CDR3 region has the DNA TGTGCCAGCGCCGGGACTGTAGATGAAGCTTTCTTT.

This clonotype was observed at least ten times. CDR3 DNA: TGCAGTGCTGTTACTAGCGGGGACTTGGAGACCCAGTACTTC. Protein product: CSAVTSGDLETQYF. The V call is TRBV20-1, the J call TRBJ2-5, with TRBD2 identical over 10 bases. Germline assignment: CDR1 DFQATT and CDR2 SNEGSKA (reference sequence). The CDR3 sequence is 14 residues long. The J segment lost 5 bases and the V segment lost 5 bases, leaving 8 bases of the junction unmatched.

This clonotype was counted ten times or more. The V gene is TRBV10-3, the J gene TRBJ1-3; no reliable D call. The germline gives CDR1 ENHRY, CDR2 SYGVKD. V gave up 3 bases and J gave up 9 bases, with 12 bases separating them. This CDR3 has 13 residues. The DNA for the CDR3 is TGTGCCATCAGTGACCCGACCGGGATCACCATATATTTT. As protein: CAISDPTGITIYF.

Of note for this clonotype: A read error may be the cause here, since a much bigger clone is one base away. The gene calls are TRBV7-2 and TRBJ2-7, with 11 bases aligning to TRBD2. This CDR3 has 15 amino acids. Germline V gene lookup returns CDR1 SGHTA and CDR2 FQGNSA. CDR3 region: CASSLTSGATYEQDF. The CDR3 coding sequence is TGTGCCAGCAGCTTGACTAGCGGGGCCACCTACGAGCAGGACTTC. The variable domain in full, completed from reference TRBV7-2 and TRBJ2-7, reads GAGVSQSPSNKVTEKGKDVELRCDPISGHTALYWYRQSLGQGLEFLIYFQGNSAPDKSGLPSDRFSAERTGGSVSTLTIQRTQQEDSAVYLCASSLTSGATYEQDFGPGTRLTVT.

At least ten counts were recorded for this clonotype. The chain combines TRBV7-3 with TRBJ1-1, with 8 positions matching TRBD1. V shed 5 bases, J shed 7 bases, and the junction held 12 bases outside the gene matches. Germline values: CDR1 SGHTA, CDR2 FQGTGA. CDR3 length equals 15 residues. CDR3 residues: CASSPFGAGGDEAFF. The CDR3 nucleotides are TGTGCCAGCAGCCCATTTGGGGCAGGGGGCGATGAAGCTTTCTTT.

This clonotype came up many times. The CDR3 loop is CASGLARQGFETQYF. CDR3 DNA: TGTGCTAGTGGTTTGGCCCGACAGGGTTTCGAGACCCAGTACTTC. The V call is TRBV12-5, the J call TRBJ2-5; 7 bases match TRBD1. The length of the CDR3 is 15 residues. V shed 1 base, J shed 5 bases, and the junction held 7 bases outside the gene matches. Germline CDR1 and CDR2: LGHNT and FRNRAP. Full variable domain (remainder filled in from reference TRBV12-5 and TRBJ2-5): DARVTQTPRHKVTEMGQEVTMRCQPILGHNTVFWYRQTMMQGLELLAYFRNRAPLDDSGMPKDRFSAEMPDATLATLKIQPSEPRDSAVYFCASGLARQGFETQYFGPGTRLLVL.

This clonotype was seen ten or more times. V is TRBV28 and J is TRBJ2-6; D possibly corresponds to TRBD1 (6 bases). Trimming removed 6 bases at V and 0 bases at J, with 15 bases between. The CDR3 is 17 amino acids. Per the germline V gene, CDR1 is MDHEN and CDR2 is SYDVKM. As DNA, the CDR3 is TGTGCCAGCAGAACAGGGTTTGCGAGCTCTGGGGCCAACGTCCTGACTTTC. This gives the protein CASRTGFASSGANVLTF.

In this sample, this clonotype turned up many times. This clone may be a read error of a much larger clone one base away. The chain couples TRBV6-2 or TRBV6-3 to TRBJ2-7, with D unresolved. Germline V gene data show CDR1 as MNHEY and CDR2 as SVGEGT. The CDR3 runs 14 residues. V lost 4 bases and J 2 bases, leaving 12 bases between the germline ends. In nucleotides, the CDR3 is TGTGCCAGCAGTTCCGGACGGAGCCCCTACGAGCAGTACTTC. Protein product: CASSSGRSPYEQYF.

V and J are TRBV7-2 and TRBJ1-5; maybe TRBD1 (5 bases). The CDR3 is made up of 15 amino acids. V was trimmed by 3 bases and J by 2 bases, leaving 11 bases between them. Per germline, CDR1 SGHTA and CDR2 FQGNSA. The CDR3 nucleotides are TGTGCCAGCAGCTTTGGGGACGTAGGCAATCAGCCCCAGCATTTT. Residues: CASSFGDVGNQPQHF.

CDR3 sequence (DNA): TGTGCCAGCAGCTTAGTAGGTAGCTTAGGGACAAGGGATTACGAGCAGTACTTC. Translated: CASSLVGSLGTRDYEQYF. V is TRBV11-2 and J is TRBJ2-7, with D tentatively TRBD1 (6 bases). Germline CDR1 and CDR2: SGHAT and FQNNGV. Deletions cut 1 base from V and 4 bases from J, with 23 bases between. There are 18 residues in the CDR3.

This clonotype occurred many times. The chain links TRBV6-5 to TRBJ2-4, with D perhaps matching TRBD1 or TRBD2 (7 bases each). CDR3 size: 16 residues. The V and J ends lost 4 bases and 7 bases respectively, with 20 bases between them. Germline values: CDR1 MNHEY, CDR2 SVGAGI. The CDR3 DNA sequence: TGTGCCAGCAGTTCGGTGACAGGGAGGGGGTGGAACATTCAGTACTTC. Encoded protein: CASSSVTGRGWNIQYF.

This clonotype has ten or more counts. V is TRBV24-1 and J is TRBJ1-2, with D hard to call. Per germline, CDR1 KGHDR and CDR2 SFDVKD. V lost 3 bases and J 4 bases, leaving 8 bases between the germline ends. This CDR3 spans 13 amino acids. The CDR3 bases are TGTGCCACCAGTGATCCACGTACCTATGGCTACACCTTC. Amino acids: CATSDPRTYGYTF.

This clonotype showed up many times. The rearrangement uses TRBV6-1 and TRBJ2-4; no firm D call. The CDR3 length is 16 residues. Trimming stripped 3 bases from V and 1 base from J, with 13 bases between. Germline values: CDR1 MNHNS, CDR2 SASEGT. CDR3 nucleotides: TGTGCCAGCAGTGAGGGCGCCTTGATGGCCAAAAACATTCAGTACTTC. Translation gives CASSEGALMAKNIQYF.

The J gene is TRBJ1-2, the V gene TRBV6-1; 11 nucleotides match TRBD1. The ends lost 5 bases at V and 7 bases at J; junction bases unmatched: 9. The CDR3 consists of 15 residues. The germline CDR1 and CDR2 sequences are MNHNS and SASEGT. CDR3 amino acids: CASSRTGTGGVGYTF. CDR3 bases: TGTGCCAGCAGTCGAACCGGGACAGGGGGTGTTGGCTACACCTTC.

This clonotype was seen only a few times. At one boundary the junction diverges from the germline segment, which might be a read error. This chain connects TRBV2 to TRBJ2-7, with D tentatively TRBD2 (6 bases). Looked up from germline, CDR1 is SNHLY and CDR2 is FYNNEI. This CDR3 region has 14 residues. The CDR3 sequence: CAVKGDGTDYEQCF. The CDR3 DNA follows: TGTGCCGTCAAAGGAGACGGGACTGACTACGAGCAGTGCTTC.

There are many counts of this clonotype. V and J are TRBV30 and TRBJ2-5; 8 nucleotides agree with TRBD2. V gave up 5 bases and J gave up 4 bases; unmatched junction bases: 9. This CDR3 is 14 amino acids long. Germline V gene data show CDR1 as GTSNPN and CDR2 as SVGIG (reference sequence). The CDR3 region is CAWEGSGIPETQYF. CDR3 nucleotides: TGTGCCTGGGAAGGTAGCGGGATCCCAGAGACCCAGTACTTC.